This T cell receptor (beta chain) was sequenced in a study of T cell responses to AZD1222 COVID-19 vaccine. Findings and limits, study-wide: CD4 TCRs associated with vaccination spanned spike, dominating at 160-218 and 743-854. White British ancestry dominated among donors, who included more females, and clonal diversity was possibly underestimated.

Sequenced by immunoSEQ multiplex PCR; TCRdb stores in-frame clones only, minus some. This sample has 130,000 to 150,000 clones; more than 75% occur once, and the top ten carry roughly 5.5%. Comment on this clone: Its antigen is currently unknown.

From germline, CDR1 is MNHNY and CDR2 SVGAGI (reference sequence). The CDR3 is 16 residues long. Between the trimmed V and J ends, which lost 4 bases and 5 bases, there was a span of 18 bases. This receptor was taken from an adult in good health. The chain joins TRBV6-6 to TRBJ2-1; D unresolved. The source material was peripheral blood, sampled on day 0 of AZD1222 vaccination. CDR3 in DNA: TGTGCCAGCAGTTCCCTCTTGACGATCCCCCACAATGAGCAGTTCTTC. This translates into CASSSLLTIPHNEQFF.